These 25 T cell receptor beta chains were all obtained from the same sample, sequenced in a study of T-cell memory formation after mild COVID-19. TCRdb itself ran the 5' RACE reads through MiXCR, one entry per CDR3 protein. Of 410,000 or so distinct CDR3 sequences in the sample, 23% are singletons; the top ten hold approximately 14%. The sequenced material came from PBMCs or a T cell subset sorted from them (not recorded which). The receptors here all came from an adult woman who had mild COVID-19 (a few samples of this study predate the infection). Cell type and time point are not known.

A few counts support this clonotype. The chain carries TRBV6-1 and TRBJ1-5, with TRBD1 as a possible D gene (6 bases). Germline CDR1 is MNHNS and CDR2 is SASEGT. V was trimmed by 7 bases and J by 5 bases, leaving 15 bases between them. This CDR3 spans 14 amino acids. The CDR3 protein is CASTRRGGDQPQHF. DNA of the CDR3: TGTGCCAGCACTCGAAGAGGGGGGGATCAGCCCCAGCATTTT.

This clonotype was seen only a few times. This chain links TRBV12-3 or TRBV12-4 with TRBJ1-2, with a tentative D call TRBD1 (6 bases). V was cut by 7 bases and J by 1 base, with 13 bases left in between. This CDR3 is 14 amino acids long. The CDR3 coding sequence is TGTGCCAGCAATCTTCAGGGGTATAACTATGGCTACACCTTC. Translating gives CASNLQGYNYGYTF.

There are a few counts of this clonotype. This sequence joins TRBV19 and TRBJ2-1; possibly TRBD1 or TRBD2 for D (5 bases each). The ends were cut back, 3 bases at V and 6 bases at J, with 6 bases in the middle. The V gene's germline CDR1 is LNHDA and CDR2 SQIVND (reference sequence). This CDR3 has 12 amino acids. CDR3 in DNA: TGTGCCAGTAGTATTGGGGGCAATGAGCAGTTCTTC. Translating it yields CASSIGGNEQFF.

The chain is built from TRBV7-2 and TRBJ1-2; no clear D. V lost 6 bases and J 5 bases, leaving 16 bases between the germline ends. The CDR3 is 14 amino acids. Germline loops: CDR1 SGHTA, CDR2 FQGNSA. Written as DNA, the CDR3 is TGTGCCAGCAGTTCCCCCCCGCAGCATTATGGCTACACCTTC. Translation: CASSSPPQHYGYTF.

Only a few counts were recorded for this clonotype. The chain recombines TRBV20-1 with TRBJ2-1; TRBD1 might be the D (5 bases). The CDR3 length is 11 residues. The V gene's germline CDR1 is DFQATT and CDR2 SNEGSKA (reference sequence). V was shortened by 6 bases and J by 12 bases, with 15 bases between the two germline ends. This CDR3 is CSAYQGLGQFF. The CDR3 DNA reads TGCAGTGCCTATCAGGGTTTGGGGCAGTTCTTC.

This clonotype was detected only a few times. The genes are TRBV20-1 and TRBJ2-7, with 7 positions matching TRBD2. The CDR3 is 14 residues long. Germline CDR1 is DFQATT and CDR2 is SNEGSKA (reference sequence). The junction had 8 bases not matched to a gene; V was cut back by 6 bases and J by 0 bases. CDR3: CSAPSGTNSYEQYF. The CDR3 DNA reads TGCAGTGCCCCTTCCGGGACTAACTCCTACGAGCAGTACTTC.

This clonotype was observed a handful of times. The V call is TRBV7-2, the J call TRBJ1-5; no reliable D call. Germline V gene lookup returns CDR1 SGHTA and CDR2 FQGNSA. The CDR3 spans 15 residues. The V end lost 1 base, the J end lost 5 bases, and 12 bases lay between the germline ends. DNA for the CDR3: TGTGCCAGCAGCTTAGGGGTCTCATCATATCAGCCCCAGCATTTT. Translating gives CASSLGVSSYQPQHF. The full variable domain, rest sourced from reference TRBV7-2 and TRBJ1-5, is GAGVSQSPSNKVTEKGKDVELRCDPISGHTALYWYRQSLGQGLEFLIYFQGNSAPDKSGLPSDRFSAERTGGSVSTLTIQRTQQEDSAVYLCASSLGVSSYQPQHFGDGTRLSIL.

This chain connects TRBV4-2 to TRBJ2-1; weak D call: TRBD2 (5 bases). Trimming took 0 bases from V and 2 from J, leaving 11 bases between them. CDR1 and CDR2 from the germline V gene are LGHNA and YNFKEQ. The CDR3 is 16 residues long. The CDR3 loop is CASSQEWTSTYNEQFF. The CDR3 DNA sequence: TGTGCCAGCAGCCAAGAATGGACTTCCACCTACAATGAGCAGTTCTTC.

This clonotype was observed a handful of times. The chain uses TRBV5-1 and TRBJ2-7, with 12 bases fitting TRBD1. The CDR3 consists of 17 residues. CDR1 SGHRS and CDR2 YFSETQ come from the germline V gene. The V segment lost 0 bases and the J segment 6 bases; nucleotides outside the gene matches: 10. The CDR3 DNA is TGCGCCAGCAGCTTGGATTCCCCCGGGACAGGGGGCGGCGAGCAGTACTTC. It encodes CASSLDSPGTGGGEQYF.

The chain uses TRBV4-1 and TRBJ2-7; D is possibly TRBD2 (5 bases). V lost 0 bases to trimming and J lost 3 bases, with 12 bases between them. CDR3 length: 15 residues. Germline CDR1 is MGHRA and CDR2 is YSYEKL. The CDR3, as DNA: TGCGCCAGCAGCCAAGAGGAGGTACAGTTCTACGAGCAGTACTTC. Its protein product is CASSQEEVQFYEQYF.

The chain employs TRBV12-3 or TRBV12-4 and TRBJ1-2; D possibly corresponds to TRBD1 (5 bases). The CDR3 runs to 15 residues. V was shortened by 3 bases and J by 3 bases, with 14 bases between the two germline ends. In nucleotides, the CDR3 is TGTGCCAGCAGTTTCTCGGGGCTCTTAGACTATGGCTACACCTTC. Translating it yields CASSFSGLLDYGYTF.

This clonotype was counted at least ten times. This chain links TRBV20-1 with TRBJ1-2, with D perhaps TRBD1 (5 bases). The germline gives CDR1 DFQATT, CDR2 SNEGSKA (reference sequence). With 0 bases removed from V and 3 bases from J, the gap between germline ends came to 11 bases. CDR3 size: 14 residues. CDR3 sequence (DNA): TGCAGTGCTAGAGATGTTGGCAGGGACTATGGCTACACCTTC. Amino acid sequence: CSARDVGRDYGYTF.

The V gene is TRBV18, the J gene TRBJ2-5; the D is unclear. The CDR3 runs to 12 residues. Germline assignment: CDR1 KGHSH and CDR2 LQKENI. Trimming removed 6 bases at V and 4 bases at J, with 9 bases between. The CDR3 is CASSRSGETQYF. DNA of the CDR3: TGTGCCAGCTCGCGGTCGGGAGAGACCCAGTACTTC.

This chain joins TRBV29-1 and TRBJ1-3, with D possibly being TRBD1 (5 bases). Deletions cut 5 bases from V and 0 bases from J, with 14 bases between. In germline, CDR1 is SQVTM, CDR2 ANQGSEA. The CDR3 covers 15 residues. The chain's CDR3 is CSVQGSSNSGNTIYF. Written as DNA, the CDR3 is TGCAGCGTTCAGGGCAGCTCAAACTCTGGAAACACCATATATTTT.

This clonotype has just a few counts. The rearrangement links TRBV6-5 to TRBJ2-1; D not certain. Germline values: CDR1 MNHEY, CDR2 SVGAGI. CDR3 size: 13 residues. Trimming pared 0 bases from V and 6 bases from J, leaving 6 bases between. CDR3: CASSYSGSNEQFF. For the CDR3, the DNA is TGTGCCAGCAGTTACTCAGGGTCCAATGAGCAGTTCTTC.

This rearrangement joins TRBV5-1 to TRBJ1-6; 7 bases are a match to TRBD1. CDR1 is SGHRS and CDR2 is YFSETQ in the germline V gene. This CDR3 is 18 amino acids long. J lost 0 bases, V lost 3 bases, and 9 bases had no gene match. The CDR3 here is CASSSLGQSSSYNSPLHF. The CDR3 nucleotides are TGCGCCAGCAGCTCGCTGGGACAGAGCAGCTCCTATAATTCACCCCTCCACTTT.

This chain links TRBV19 with TRBJ2-7; D is unclear. Germline V gives CDR1 LNHDA, CDR2 SQIVND (reference sequence). Trimming took 1 base from V and 6 from J, leaving 13 bases between them. This CDR3 has 14 amino acids. CDR3 region: CASSIVQQAGEQYF. The CDR3 DNA follows: TGTGCCAGTAGTATAGTTCAGCAGGCCGGCGAGCAGTACTTC.

This rearrangement joins TRBV5-4 to TRBJ2-3; the match to TRBD2 covers 7 bases. Germline trimming cut 0 bases from V and 1 base from J; bases unmatched to any gene: 8. Germline-derived CDR1 and CDR2 are SGHNT and YYREEE (reference sequence). This CDR3 has 17 amino acids. In DNA, the CDR3 is TGTGCCAGCAGCTTGGGGCTAGCGGTGGGCGGCACAGATACGCAGTATTTT. Its protein is CASSLGLAVGGTDTQYF.

The chain has TRBV2 and TRBJ2-3; possible D gene TRBD1, 6 bases. Germline CDR1 and CDR2: SNHLY and FYNNEI. Trimming cost V 1 base and J 0 bases, with 14 bases left between them. The CDR3 is 17 residues long. The CDR3 reads CASSEGAGATSTDTQYF. The CDR3 DNA sequence: TGTGCCAGCAGTGAAGGGGCAGGGGCCACTAGCACAGATACGCAGTATTTT.

This sequence joins TRBV7-2 and TRBJ2-1, with a possible D match to TRBD1 (6 bases). The germline CDR1 and CDR2 sequences are SGHTA and FQGNSA. V was clipped by 5 bases and J by 7 bases, with 18 bases between them. This CDR3 has 15 residues. CDR3 residues: CASSPPQGPPNEQFF. In DNA form, the CDR3 reads TGTGCCAGCAGCCCCCCGCAGGGGCCCCCAAATGAGCAGTTCTTC.

This clonotype was picked up a small number of times. The chain is built from TRBV20-1 and TRBJ1-2; a possible D gene is TRBD1 (5 bases). The V end lost 0 bases, the J end lost 8 bases, and 19 bases lay between the germline ends. Germline V gene data show CDR1 as DFQATT and CDR2 as SNEGSKA (reference sequence). The CDR3 consists of 15 residues. The CDR3: CSARDRRARVLGYTF. The CDR3 region has the DNA TGCAGTGCTAGAGATCGGCGGGCCAGGGTACTCGGCTACACCTTC.

This chain links TRBV3-1 with TRBJ1-6; D is undetermined. In germline, CDR1 is LGHDT, CDR2 YNNKEL (reference sequence). The CDR3 is 17 amino acids. V lost 1 base and J 0 bases, leaving 10 bases between the germline ends. This CDR3 reads CASSQVWGSSYNSPLHF. The DNA for the CDR3 is TGTGCCAGCAGCCAAGTGTGGGGAAGCTCCTATAATTCACCCCTCCACTTT. Looking up the rest from reference TRBV3-1 and TRBJ1-6 gives the full variable domain: DTAVSQTPKYLVTQMGNDKSIKCEQNLGHDTMYWYKQDSKKFLKIMFSYNNKELIINETVPNRFSPKSPDKAHLNLHINSLELGDSAVYFCASSQVWGSSYNSPLHFGNGTRLTVT.

This chain uses TRBV10-3 with TRBJ1-6; D not resolved. The CDR3 runs 14 residues. Germline V gene lookup returns CDR1 ENHRY and CDR2 SYGVKD. Trimming removed 7 bases from V and 4 bases from J, with 11 bases in between. DNA for the CDR3: TGTGCCATCAACGAGGATGGTTATAATTCACCCCTCCACTTT. This codes for CAINEDGYNSPLHF.

This clonotype was seen a few times. This chain uses TRBV5-1 with TRBJ2-1, with D maybe TRBD2 (6 bases). The CDR3 has 17 amino acids. The germline V and J ends were trimmed by 4 bases and 5 bases, with 22 bases remaining between them. CDR1 and CDR2 (germline): SGHRS, YFSETQ. The CDR3 loop is CASSLLGGMGTDNEQFF. In DNA form, the CDR3 reads TGCGCCAGCAGCCTCCTTGGGGGGATGGGAACGGACAATGAGCAGTTCTTC.

This clonotype was recorded a few times. This rearrangement joins TRBV9 to TRBJ2-7; D perhaps matches TRBD2 (7 bases). The CDR3 covers 16 residues. V was pared by 4 bases and J by 2 bases, with 19 bases between. Germline CDR1 SGDLS, CDR2 YYNGEE. CDR3 region: CASSPVGGAPTYEQYF. DNA for the CDR3: TGTGCCAGCAGCCCGGTGGGGGGGGCCCCAACCTACGAGCAGTACTTC.